The sequence of this TCR beta chain was determined in a study of T cell responses to AZD1222 COVID-19 vaccine. The study, taken as a whole, reports: Unmutated variant regions reportedly attract nearly half of all spike-specific TCRs.

Comments on this clone: The antigen remains undetermined.

The germline V gene has CDR1 KGHSH and CDR2 LQKENI. Trimming removed 4 bases at V and 7 bases at J, with 8 bases between. The CDR3 extends over 12 amino acids. Generated by immunoSEQ multiplex PCR, the TCRdb table keeps only in-frame clones and is missing some. The sample consists of 140,000 or so clones, 92% of them appearing once. V usage is TRBV18 and J usage is TRBJ2-1; D not certain. The sequence derives from an adult in good health. The sample consisted of peripheral blood, taken on day 0 of AZD1222 vaccination. The CDR3 nucleotides are TGTGCCAGCTCACTGGGTGTAAATGAGCAGTTCTTC. Translation: CASSLGVNEQFF.